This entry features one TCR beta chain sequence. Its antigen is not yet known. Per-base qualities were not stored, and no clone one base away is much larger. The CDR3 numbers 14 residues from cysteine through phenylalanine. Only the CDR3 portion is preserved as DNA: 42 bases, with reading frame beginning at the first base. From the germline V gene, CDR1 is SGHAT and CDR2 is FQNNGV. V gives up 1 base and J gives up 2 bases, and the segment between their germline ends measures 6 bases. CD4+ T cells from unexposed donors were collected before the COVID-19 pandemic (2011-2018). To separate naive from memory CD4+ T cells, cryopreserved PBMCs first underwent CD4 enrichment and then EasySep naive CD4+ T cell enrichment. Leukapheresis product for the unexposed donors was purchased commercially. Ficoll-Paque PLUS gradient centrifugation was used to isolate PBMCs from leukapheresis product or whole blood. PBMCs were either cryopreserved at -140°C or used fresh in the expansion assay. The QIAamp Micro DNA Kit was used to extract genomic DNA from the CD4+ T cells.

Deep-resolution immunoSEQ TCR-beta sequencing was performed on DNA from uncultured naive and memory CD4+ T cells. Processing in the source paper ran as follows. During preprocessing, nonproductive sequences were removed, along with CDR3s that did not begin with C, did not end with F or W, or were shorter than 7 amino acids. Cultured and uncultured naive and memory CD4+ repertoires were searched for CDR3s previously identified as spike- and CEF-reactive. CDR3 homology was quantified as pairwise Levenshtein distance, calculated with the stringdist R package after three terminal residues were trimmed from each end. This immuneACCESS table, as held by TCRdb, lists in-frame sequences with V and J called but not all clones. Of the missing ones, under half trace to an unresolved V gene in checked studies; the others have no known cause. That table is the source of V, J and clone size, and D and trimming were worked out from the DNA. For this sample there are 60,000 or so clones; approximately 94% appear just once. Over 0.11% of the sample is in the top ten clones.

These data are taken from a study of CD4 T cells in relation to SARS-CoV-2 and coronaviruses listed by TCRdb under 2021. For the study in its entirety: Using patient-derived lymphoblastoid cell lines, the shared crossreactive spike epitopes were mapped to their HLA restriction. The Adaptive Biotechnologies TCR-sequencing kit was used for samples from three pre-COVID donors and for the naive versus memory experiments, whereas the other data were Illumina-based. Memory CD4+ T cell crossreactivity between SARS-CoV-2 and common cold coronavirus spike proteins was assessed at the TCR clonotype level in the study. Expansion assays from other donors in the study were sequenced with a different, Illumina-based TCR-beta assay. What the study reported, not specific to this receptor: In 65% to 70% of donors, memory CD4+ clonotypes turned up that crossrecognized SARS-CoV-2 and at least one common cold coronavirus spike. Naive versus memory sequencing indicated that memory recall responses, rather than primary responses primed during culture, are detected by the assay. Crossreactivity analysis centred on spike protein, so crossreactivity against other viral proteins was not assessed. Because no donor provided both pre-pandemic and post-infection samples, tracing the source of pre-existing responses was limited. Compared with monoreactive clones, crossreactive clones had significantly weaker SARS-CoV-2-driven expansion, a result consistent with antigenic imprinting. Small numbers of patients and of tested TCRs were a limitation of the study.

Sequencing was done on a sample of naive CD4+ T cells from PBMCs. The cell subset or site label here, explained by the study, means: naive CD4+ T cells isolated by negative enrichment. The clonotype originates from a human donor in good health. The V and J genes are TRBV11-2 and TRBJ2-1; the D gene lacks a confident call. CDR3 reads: CASSLVATYNEQFF. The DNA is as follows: TGTGCCAGCAGCTTAGTTGCTACCTACAATGAGCAGTTCTTC.